Here is one T cell receptor beta chain with its context. Between the trimmed V and J ends, which lost 5 bases and 4 bases, there was a span of 11 bases. This CDR3 spans 14 amino acids. Germline V gives CDR1 PRHDT, CDR2 FYEKMQ (reference sequence). This specimen belongs to a study of technical replicates of blood from a handful of donors. The assay was immunoSEQ multiplex PCR, and TCRdb's table has in-frame clones only and misses some. The table lists tens of thousands of clones, over 85% of them singletons. The genes are TRBV13 and TRBJ2-2; D is unresolved. Sequencing was carried out using PBMCs. The receptor was isolated from a human donor in good health. Some clones in this sample may be carry-over from other donors' samples. The CDR3 protein is CASSRLASTGELFF. The DNA of the CDR3 is TGTGCCAGCAGCCGTTTGGCTAGCACCGGGGAGCTGTTTTTT.